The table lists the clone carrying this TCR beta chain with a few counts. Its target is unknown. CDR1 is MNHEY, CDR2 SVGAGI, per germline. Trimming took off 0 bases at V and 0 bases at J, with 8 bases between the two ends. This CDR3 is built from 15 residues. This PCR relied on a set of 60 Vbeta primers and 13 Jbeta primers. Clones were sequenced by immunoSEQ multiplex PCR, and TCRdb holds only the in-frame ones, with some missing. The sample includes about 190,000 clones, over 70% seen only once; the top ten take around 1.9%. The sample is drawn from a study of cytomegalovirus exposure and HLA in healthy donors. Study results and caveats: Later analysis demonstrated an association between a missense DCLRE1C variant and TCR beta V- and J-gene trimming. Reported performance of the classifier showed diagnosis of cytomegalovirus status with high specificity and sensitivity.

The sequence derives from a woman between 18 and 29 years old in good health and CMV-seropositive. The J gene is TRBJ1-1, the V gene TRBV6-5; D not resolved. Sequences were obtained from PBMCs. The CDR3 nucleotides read TGTGCCAGCAGTTACTCGGCCACTATGAACACTGAAGCTTTCTTT. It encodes CASSYSATMNTEAFF.